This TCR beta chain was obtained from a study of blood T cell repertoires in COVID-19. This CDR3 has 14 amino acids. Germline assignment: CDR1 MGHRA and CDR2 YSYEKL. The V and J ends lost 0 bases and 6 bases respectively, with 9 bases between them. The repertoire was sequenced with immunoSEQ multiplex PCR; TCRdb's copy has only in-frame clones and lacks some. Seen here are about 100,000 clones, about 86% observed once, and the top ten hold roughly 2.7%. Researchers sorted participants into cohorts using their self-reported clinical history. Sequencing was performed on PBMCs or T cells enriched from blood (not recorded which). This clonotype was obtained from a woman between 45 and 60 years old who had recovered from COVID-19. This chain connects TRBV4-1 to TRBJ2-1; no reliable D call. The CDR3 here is CASSQDLPPNEQFF. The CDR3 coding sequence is TGCGCCAGCAGCCAAGATCTTCCTCCCAATGAGCAGTTCTTC.